These 21 T cell receptor beta chains were all obtained from the same sample, sequenced in a study of human T cells and chemical hapten exposure. The sample's time point: healthy volunteer bleed at 2 weeks. Total RNA extraction was carried out from unfractionated whole blood. TCRdb passed the RACE reads through MiXCR, listing each CDR3 protein once. The table lists about 130,000 distinct CDR3 sequences, 9% to 10% of them singletons, with about 2% in the top ten. The sequencing input was whole blood. The receptors here all came from a male donor in good health. Some clones in this sample may be carry-over from other donors' samples.

The J gene is TRBJ2-6, the V gene TRBV20-1; D gene ambiguous. The CDR3 has 14 amino acids. V lost 5 bases and J 0 bases, leaving 8 bases between the germline ends. Germline V CDR1 and CDR2: DFQATT, SNEGSKA (reference sequence). Here the CDR3 DNA reads TGCAGTGCTTCGCCAAGCTCTGGGGCCAACGTCCTGACTTTC. It specifies CSASPSSGANVLTF.

This clonotype appeared a few times. V is TRBV10-3 and J is TRBJ2-7, with TRBD1 as a possible D gene (6 bases). Germline CDR1 and CDR2: ENHRY and SYGVKD. Trimming stripped 2 bases from V and 5 bases from J, with 7 bases between. The CDR3 consists of 12 residues. The CDR3 region has the DNA TGTGCCATCAGTGAGACAGGGAACGAGCAGTACTTC. Its protein product is CAISETGNEQYF.

The chain is built from TRBV7-9 and TRBJ2-1; possible D gene TRBD2, 5 bases. Germline assignment: CDR1 SEHNR and CDR2 FQNEAQ (reference sequence). CDR3 length equals 13 residues. V lost 3 bases and J 7 bases, leaving 10 bases between the germline ends. The CDR3 bases are TGTGCCAGCAGCTTCGTGGGAGATAATGAGCAGTTCTTC. This sequence encodes CASSFVGDNEQFF.

This clonotype was detected a few times. The chain is built from TRBV20-1 and TRBJ2-1; D possibly corresponds to TRBD2 (6 bases). CDR1 DFQATT and CDR2 SNEGSKA come from the germline V gene (reference sequence). The V end lost 0 bases, the J end lost 9 bases, and 12 bases lay between the germline ends. The length of the CDR3 is 13 residues. The CDR3 is CSARDVLGGEQFF. The CDR3 DNA sequence: TGCAGTGCTAGAGATGTTCTCGGGGGTGAGCAGTTCTTC.

The V gene is TRBV20-1, the J gene TRBJ1-4; D is unresolved. Germline assignment: CDR1 DFQATT and CDR2 SNEGSKA (reference sequence). The CDR3 consists of 15 residues. V lost 8 bases and J lost 10, with 26 bases in between. The CDR3 spells CSPNGRRVGSGKLFF. The DNA for the CDR3 is TGCAGTCCAAACGGCCGGAGGGTAGGATCGGGAAAACTGTTTTTT.

This clonotype has at least ten counts. The chain combines TRBV20-1 with TRBJ2-1; 8 bases are shared with TRBD1. The CDR3 runs 15 residues. V dropped 1 base and J dropped 0; count of bases not matched to a gene: 2. Germline loops: CDR1 DFQATT, CDR2 SNEGSKA (reference sequence). CDR3 in amino acids: CSARGTGLSYNEQFF. The CDR3 DNA is TGCAGTGCTAGAGGGACAGGGCTCTCCTACAATGAGCAGTTCTTC.

The chain joins TRBV6-5 to TRBJ1-1; a possible D gene is TRBD1 (5 bases). The CDR3 length is 12 residues. In germline, CDR1 is MNHEY, CDR2 SVGAGI. Deletions cut 8 bases from V and 3 bases from J, with 10 bases between. CDR3 loop: CASGRGDTEAFF. In nucleotides, the CDR3 is TGTGCCAGCGGACGAGGGGACACTGAAGCTTTCTTT.

This clonotype was observed a handful of times. The chain's CDR3 is CASEGETQYF. Here the CDR3 DNA reads TGTGCCAGCGAGGGAGAGACCCAGTACTTC. The rearrangement uses TRBV7-9 and TRBJ2-5, with D possibly matching TRBD2 (5 bases). The CDR3 runs to 10 residues. Trimming pared 8 bases from V and 4 bases from J, leaving 5 bases between. Germline CDR1 reads SEHNR; CDR2 reads FQNEAQ (reference sequence).

This clonotype was seen ten or more times. The chain employs TRBV4-1 and TRBJ2-4, with 12 bases aligning to TRBD2. The CDR3 is 18 amino acids. Germline CDR1 MGHRA, CDR2 YSYEKL. Losses at the gene ends were 1 base for V and 2 bases for J; bases not matched to a gene: 6. The CDR3 loop is CASSQGLAGGSTKNIQYF. CDR3 sequence (DNA): TGCGCCAGCAGCCAAGGCCTAGCGGGAGGGTCGACCAAAAACATTCAGTACTTC.

This clonotype was seen repeatedly, ten times or more. The chain links TRBV29-1 to TRBJ1-5; D might be TRBD1 (5 bases). This CDR3 is built from 12 residues. Germline V gives CDR1 SQVTM, CDR2 ANQGSEA. Between the trimmed V and J ends, which lost 4 bases and 6 bases, there was a span of 10 bases. CDR3 sequence: CSVVQGGQPQHF. In DNA, the CDR3 is TGCAGCGTTGTCCAGGGAGGTCAGCCCCAGCATTTT.

This clonotype came up a few times. This sequence joins TRBV7-2 and TRBJ1-2, with TRBD1 identical over 9 bases. Germline trimming cut 5 bases from V and 4 bases from J; bases unmatched to any gene: 8. CDR3 length equals 15 residues. Germline V gene lookup returns CDR1 SGHTA and CDR2 FQGNSA. Written as DNA, the CDR3 is TGTGCCAGCAGCCCCGGACAGGGGAAGGGCTATGGCTACACCTTC. Its protein is CASSPGQGKGYGYTF.

V and J are TRBV7-9 and TRBJ2-3; TRBD1 aligns across 8 bases. CDR1 SEHNR and CDR2 FQNEAQ come from the germline V gene (reference sequence). The CDR3 has 15 residues. After removal of 2 bases from V and 4 bases from J, the junction contained 5 bases not matched to a gene. DNA of the CDR3: TGTGCCAGCAGCTTACATCGGACAGGGTCAGATACGCAGTATTTT. This encodes CASSLHRTGSDTQYF.

Only a few counts were recorded for this clonotype. The chain is built from TRBV29-1 and TRBJ1-1; D is unresolved. The germline V and J ends were trimmed by 5 bases and 6 bases, with 16 bases remaining between them. The CDR3 spans 13 residues. CDR1 is SQVTM and CDR2 is ANQGSEA in the germline V gene. CDR3 in DNA: TGCAGCGTTCGATCAGGTGATGTAGCTGAAGCTTTCTTT. It specifies CSVRSGDVAEAFF.

About this clonotype itself: The germline gene is not matched at one end of the junction; a read error may be the cause. The chain recombines TRBV5-1 with TRBJ2-1, with 7 nucleotides matching TRBD2. The CDR3 consists of 16 residues. Germline V gene lookup returns CDR1 SGHRS and CDR2 YFSETQ. The CDR3 here is CASSIGASGVYNEKFF. The CDR3 DNA reads as TGCGCCAGCAGTATCGGGGCTAGCGGAGTCTACAATGAGAAGTTCTTC.

This clonotype has at least ten counts. This chain uses TRBV3-1 with TRBJ2-7; TRBD1 agrees at 8 bases. After removal of 4 bases from V and 5 bases from J, the junction contained 10 bases not matched to a gene. The germline V gene encodes CDR1 LGHDT and CDR2 YNNKEL (reference sequence). The CDR3 runs 15 residues. The CDR3: CASSRNQGAYHEQYF. The CDR3 nucleotides are TGTGCCAGCAGCCGAAACCAGGGGGCATACCACGAGCAGTACTTC.

This clonotype was found a few times. The chain links TRBV7-2 to TRBJ2-3; D uncertain. Trimming pared 5 bases from V and 6 bases from J, leaving 9 bases between. This CDR3 region has 12 residues. Germline V gene lookup returns CDR1 SGHTA and CDR2 FQGNSA. This CDR3 is CASSQSSDTQYF. The CDR3 nucleotides are TGTGCCAGCAGCCAGTCGTCCGATACGCAGTATTTT.

The chain links TRBV2 to TRBJ2-7; weak D call: TRBD1 (6 bases). CDR1 and CDR2 from the germline V gene are SNHLY and FYNNEI. V dropped 7 bases and J dropped 0 bases, with 19 bases sitting between them. This CDR3 is built from 16 residues. As DNA, the CDR3 is TGTGCCAGCATCCGATCTACAGGGAGCGGCTCCTACGAGCAGTACTTC. Protein product: CASIRSTGSGSYEQYF.

The chain joins TRBV19 to TRBJ2-1; tentatively, D is TRBD1 (5 bases). V dropped 3 bases and J dropped 0 bases, with 15 bases sitting between them. Looked up from germline, CDR1 is LNHDA and CDR2 is SQIVND (reference sequence). The CDR3 is made up of 17 amino acids. The DNA for the CDR3 is TGTGCCAGTAGTATGGGGCAGGGATGGTCCTCCTACAATGAGCAGTTCTTC. Translating gives CASSMGQGWSSYNEQFF.

This clonotype showed up just a few times. V and J are TRBV7-9 and TRBJ2-1; D might be TRBD2 (6 bases). CDR3 size: 15 residues. Between the trimmed V and J ends, which lost 5 bases and 0 bases, there was a span of 11 bases. CDR1 is SEHNR and CDR2 is FQNEAQ in the germline V gene (reference sequence). In DNA form, the CDR3 reads TGTGCCAGCAGCACCCGACTAGTCTCCTACAATGAGCAGTTCTTC. Amino acids: CASSTRLVSYNEQFF.

This rearrangement joins TRBV12-3 or TRBV12-4 to TRBJ2-1; no clear D gene. CDR3 size: 16 residues. Trimming shortened V by 1 base and J by 0 bases, and 10 bases separated the two germline ends. CDR3 sequence: CASSLGAASSYNEQFF. The CDR3 DNA follows: TGTGCCAGCAGTTTAGGGGCGGCCAGCTCCTACAATGAGCAGTTCTTC.

The rearrangement uses TRBV20-1 and TRBJ2-1; D is perhaps TRBD1 or TRBD2 (5 bases each). V was cut by 6 bases and J by 2 bases, with 17 bases left in between. The CDR3 runs 15 residues. Germline V gene sequence: CDR1 DFQATT, CDR2 SNEGSKA (reference sequence). The CDR3 sequence is CSARGGSEAYNEQFF. The CDR3 DNA reads as TGCAGTGCGAGGGGTGGTAGCGAGGCCTACAATGAGCAGTTCTTC.